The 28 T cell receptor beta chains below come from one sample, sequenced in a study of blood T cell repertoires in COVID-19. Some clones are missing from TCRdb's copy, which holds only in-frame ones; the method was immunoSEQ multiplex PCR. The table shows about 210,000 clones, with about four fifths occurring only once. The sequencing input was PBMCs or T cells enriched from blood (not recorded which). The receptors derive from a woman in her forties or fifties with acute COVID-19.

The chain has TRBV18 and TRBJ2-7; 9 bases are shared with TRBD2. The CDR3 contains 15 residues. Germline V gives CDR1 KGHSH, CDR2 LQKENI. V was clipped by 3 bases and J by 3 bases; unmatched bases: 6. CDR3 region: CASSPRGSGSYEQYF. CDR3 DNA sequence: TGTGCCAGCTCACCGCGAGGTAGCGGGAGCTACGAGCAGTACTTC. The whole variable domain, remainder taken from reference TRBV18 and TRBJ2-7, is NAGVMQNPRHLVRRRGQEARLRCSPMKGHSHVYWYRQLPEEGLKFMVYLQKENIIDESGMPKERFSAEFPKEGPSILRIQQVVRGDSAAYFCASSPRGSGSYEQYFGPGTRLTVT.

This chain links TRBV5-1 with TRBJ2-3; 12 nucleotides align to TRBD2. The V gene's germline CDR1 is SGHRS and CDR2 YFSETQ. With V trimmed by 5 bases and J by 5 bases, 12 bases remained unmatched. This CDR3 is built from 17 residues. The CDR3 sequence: CASRKASGGARQDTQYF. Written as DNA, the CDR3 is TGCGCCAGCAGAAAGGCTAGCGGGGGGGCTCGTCAAGATACGCAGTATTTT.

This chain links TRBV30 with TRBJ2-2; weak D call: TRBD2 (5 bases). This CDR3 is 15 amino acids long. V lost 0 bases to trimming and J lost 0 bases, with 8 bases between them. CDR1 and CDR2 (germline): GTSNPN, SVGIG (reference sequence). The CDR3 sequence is CAWSVRGSNTGELFF. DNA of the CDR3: TGTGCCTGGAGTGTCCGGGGATCGAACACCGGGGAGCTGTTTTTT. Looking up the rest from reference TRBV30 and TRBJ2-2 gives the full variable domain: SQTIHQWPATLVQPVGSPLSLECTVEGTSNPNLYWYRQAAGRGLQLLFYSVGIGQISSEVPQNLSASRPQDRQFILSSKKLLLSDSGFYLCAWSVRGSNTGELFFGEGSRLTVL.

CDR3 nucleotides: TGTGCCTGGAGTGTTGCTTTAGACAGGGGGTTCGGAAACACCATATATTTT. It translates to CAWSVALDRGFGNTIYF. V gene TRBV30 combines with J gene TRBJ1-3, with 9 bases lining up with TRBD1. The CDR3 has 17 residues. Trimming at V came to 0 bases and at J to 4 bases, leaving 10 bases not matched to a gene. The germline V gene has CDR1 GTSNPN and CDR2 SVGIG (reference sequence).

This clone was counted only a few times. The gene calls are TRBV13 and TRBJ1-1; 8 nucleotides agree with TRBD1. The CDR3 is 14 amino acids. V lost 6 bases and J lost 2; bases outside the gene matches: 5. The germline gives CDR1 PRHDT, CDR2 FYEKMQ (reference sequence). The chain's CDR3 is CASRPGQVNTEAFF. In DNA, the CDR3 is TGTGCCAGCAGGCCGGGACAGGTAAACACTGAAGCTTTCTTT.

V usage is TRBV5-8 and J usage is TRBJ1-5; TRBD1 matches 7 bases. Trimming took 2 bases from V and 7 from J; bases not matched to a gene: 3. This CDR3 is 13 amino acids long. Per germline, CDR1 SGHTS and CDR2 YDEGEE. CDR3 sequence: CASSLGRGQPQHF. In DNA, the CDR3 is TGTGCCAGCAGCTTAGGCAGGGGGCAGCCCCAGCATTTT.

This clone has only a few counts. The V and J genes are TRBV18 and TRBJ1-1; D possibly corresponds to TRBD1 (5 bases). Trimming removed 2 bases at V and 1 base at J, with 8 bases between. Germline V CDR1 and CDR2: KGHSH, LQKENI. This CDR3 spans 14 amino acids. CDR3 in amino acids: CASSPGATNTEAFF. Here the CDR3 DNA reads TGTGCCAGCTCACCAGGGGCGACGAACACTGAAGCTTTCTTT.

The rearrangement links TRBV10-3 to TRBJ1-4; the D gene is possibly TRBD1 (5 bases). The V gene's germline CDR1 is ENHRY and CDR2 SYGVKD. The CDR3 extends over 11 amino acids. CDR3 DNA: TGTCCGGGGGGGTGCTTTGAAAAACTGTTTTTT. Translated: CPGGCFEKLFF.

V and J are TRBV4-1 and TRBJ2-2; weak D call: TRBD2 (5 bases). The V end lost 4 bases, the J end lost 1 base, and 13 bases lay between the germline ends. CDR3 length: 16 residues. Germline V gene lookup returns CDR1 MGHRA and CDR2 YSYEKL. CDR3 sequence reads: CASSPQERLNTGELFF. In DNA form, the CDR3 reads TGCGCCAGCAGCCCTCAGGAGCGGCTGAACACCGGGGAGCTGTTTTTT.

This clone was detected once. CDR3 amino acids: CASSLQGTDTQYF. CDR3 sequence (DNA): TGCGCCAGCAGCTTACAGGGGACAGATACGCAGTATTTT. The chain couples TRBV5-1 to TRBJ2-3; TRBD1 agrees at 7 bases. J lost 3 bases, V lost 2 bases, and 0 bases had no gene match. Germline CDR1 is SGHRS and CDR2 is YFSETQ. The CDR3 loop spans 13 amino acids.

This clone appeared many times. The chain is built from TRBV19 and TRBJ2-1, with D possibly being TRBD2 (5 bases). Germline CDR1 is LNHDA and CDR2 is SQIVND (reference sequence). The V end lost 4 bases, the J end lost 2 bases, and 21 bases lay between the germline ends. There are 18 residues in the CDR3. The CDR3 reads CASSKAPVSGAAYNEQFF. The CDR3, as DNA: TGTGCCAGTAGTAAGGCCCCCGTGAGCGGTGCTGCCTACAATGAGCAGTTCTTC.

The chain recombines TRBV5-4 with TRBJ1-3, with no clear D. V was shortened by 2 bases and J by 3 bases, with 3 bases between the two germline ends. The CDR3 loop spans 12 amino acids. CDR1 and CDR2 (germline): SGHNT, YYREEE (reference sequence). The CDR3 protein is CASSFSGNTIYF. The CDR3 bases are TGTGCCAGCAGCTTTAGTGGAAACACCATATATTTT.

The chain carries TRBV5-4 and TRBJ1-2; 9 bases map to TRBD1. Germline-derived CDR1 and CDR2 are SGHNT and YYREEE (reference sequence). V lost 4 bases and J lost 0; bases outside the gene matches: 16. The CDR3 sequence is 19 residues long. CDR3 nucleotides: TGTGCCAGCAGCCTTCCCACCGGCGGCCACAGGGGGCCTAACTATGGCTACACCTTC. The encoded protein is CASSLPTGGHRGPNYGYTF.

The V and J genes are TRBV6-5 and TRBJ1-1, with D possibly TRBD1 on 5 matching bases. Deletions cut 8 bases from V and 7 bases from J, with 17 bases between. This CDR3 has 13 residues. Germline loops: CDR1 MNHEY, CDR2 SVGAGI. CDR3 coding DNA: TGTGCCAGCGGGGCCAGGACCCTTGGTGAAGCTTTCTTT. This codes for CASGARTLGEAFF.

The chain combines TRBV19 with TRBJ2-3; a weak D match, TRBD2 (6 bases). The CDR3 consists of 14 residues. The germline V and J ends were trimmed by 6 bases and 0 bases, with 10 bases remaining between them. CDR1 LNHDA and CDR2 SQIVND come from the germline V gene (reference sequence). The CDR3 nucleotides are TGTGCCAGTAGGGCGGGACGGAGCACAGATACGCAGTATTTT. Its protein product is CASRAGRSTDTQYF.

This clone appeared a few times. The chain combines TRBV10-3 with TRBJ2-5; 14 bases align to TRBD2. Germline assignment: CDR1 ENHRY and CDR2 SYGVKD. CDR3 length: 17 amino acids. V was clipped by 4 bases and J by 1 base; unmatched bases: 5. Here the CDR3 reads CAISVGLAGGFQETQYF. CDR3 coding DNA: TGTGCCATCAGTGTAGGACTAGCGGGGGGATTCCAAGAGACCCAGTACTTC.

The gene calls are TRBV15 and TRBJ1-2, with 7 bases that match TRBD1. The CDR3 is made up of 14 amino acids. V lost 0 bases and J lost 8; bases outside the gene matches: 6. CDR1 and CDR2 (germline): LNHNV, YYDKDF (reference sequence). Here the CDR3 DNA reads TGTGCCACCAGCAGAGAAAGACAGGGTGGAGGCTACACCTTC. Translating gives CATSRERQGGGYTF.

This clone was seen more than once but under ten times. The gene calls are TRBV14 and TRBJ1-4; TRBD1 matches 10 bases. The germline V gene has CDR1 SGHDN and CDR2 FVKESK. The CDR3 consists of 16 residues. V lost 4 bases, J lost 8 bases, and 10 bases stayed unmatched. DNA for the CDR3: TGTGCCAGCAGCCTGGGGACAGGGGCTTCGGGGGAAAAACTGTTTTTT. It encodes CASSLGTGASGEKLFF.

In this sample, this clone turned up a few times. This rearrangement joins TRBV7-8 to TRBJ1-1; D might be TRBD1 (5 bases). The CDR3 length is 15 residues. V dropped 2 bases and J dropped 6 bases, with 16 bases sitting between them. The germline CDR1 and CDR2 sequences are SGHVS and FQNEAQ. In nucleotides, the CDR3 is TGTGCCAGCAGCTTAAGTCTTCAGGGCGTTTCTGAAGCTTTCTTT. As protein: CASSLSLQGVSEAFF.

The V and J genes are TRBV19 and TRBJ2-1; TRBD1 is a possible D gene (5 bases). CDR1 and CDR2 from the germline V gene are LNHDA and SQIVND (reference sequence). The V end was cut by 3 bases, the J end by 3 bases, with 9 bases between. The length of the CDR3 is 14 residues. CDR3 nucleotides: TGTGCCAGTAGTATGGGGCTACTCTACAATGAGCAGTTCTTC. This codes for CASSMGLLYNEQFF.

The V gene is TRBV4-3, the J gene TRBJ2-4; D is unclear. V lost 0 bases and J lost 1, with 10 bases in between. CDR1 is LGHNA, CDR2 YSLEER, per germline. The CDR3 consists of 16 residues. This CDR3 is CASSQDYWSAKNIQYF. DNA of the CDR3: TGCGCCAGCAGCCAAGATTACTGGTCGGCCAAAAACATTCAGTACTTC.

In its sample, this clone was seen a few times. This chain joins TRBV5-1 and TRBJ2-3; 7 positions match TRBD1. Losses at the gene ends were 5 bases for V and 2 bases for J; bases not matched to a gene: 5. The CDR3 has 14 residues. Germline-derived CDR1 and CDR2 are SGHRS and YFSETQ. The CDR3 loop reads CASSRTGYTDTQYF. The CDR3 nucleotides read TGCGCCAGCAGTCGGACAGGATACACAGATACGCAGTATTTT.

The CDR3 coding sequence is TGTGCCAGCAGTTACGAGGAAGGCTCTGGAAACACCATATATTTT. Translated: CASSYEEGSGNTIYF. The J gene is TRBJ1-3, the V gene TRBV6-5, with no clear D. Germline CDR1 MNHEY, CDR2 SVGAGI. The CDR3 has 15 residues. V lost 2 bases to trimming and J lost 0 bases, with 8 bases between them.

The DNA of the CDR3 is TGTGCCAGCAGCCCACAGGGGGCGTTTGGCTACACCTTC. As protein: CASSPQGAFGYTF. The chain employs TRBV7-2 and TRBJ1-2; TRBD1 agrees at 9 bases. V was clipped by 5 bases and J by 7 bases; unmatched bases: 5. The CDR3 runs to 13 residues. Per germline, CDR1 SGHTA and CDR2 FQGNSA.

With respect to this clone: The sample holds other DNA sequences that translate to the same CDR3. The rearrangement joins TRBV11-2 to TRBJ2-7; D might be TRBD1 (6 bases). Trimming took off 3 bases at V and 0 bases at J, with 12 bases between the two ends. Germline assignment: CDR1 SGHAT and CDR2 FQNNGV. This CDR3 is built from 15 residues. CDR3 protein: CASSLDGTSSYEQYF. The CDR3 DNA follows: TGTGCCAGCAGCTTGGATGGGACATCCTCCTACGAGCAGTACTTC.

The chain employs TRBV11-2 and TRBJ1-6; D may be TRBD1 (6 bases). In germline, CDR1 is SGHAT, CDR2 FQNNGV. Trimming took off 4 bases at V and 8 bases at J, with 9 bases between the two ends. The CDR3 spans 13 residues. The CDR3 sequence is CASSYNRDSPLHF. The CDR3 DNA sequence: TGTGCCAGCAGCTATAACAGGGATTCACCCCTCCACTTT.

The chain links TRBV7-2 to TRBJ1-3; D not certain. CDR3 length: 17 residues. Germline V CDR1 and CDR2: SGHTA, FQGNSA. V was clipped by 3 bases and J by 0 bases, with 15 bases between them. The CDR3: CASSFFSYGPSGNTIYF. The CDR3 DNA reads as TGTGCCAGCAGCTTTTTTTCGTACGGTCCCTCTGGAAACACCATATATTTT.

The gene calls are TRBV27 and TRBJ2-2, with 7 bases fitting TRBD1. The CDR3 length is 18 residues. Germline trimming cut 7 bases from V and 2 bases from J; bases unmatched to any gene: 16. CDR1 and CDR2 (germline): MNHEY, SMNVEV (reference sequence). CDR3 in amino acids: CASTLSAGGTYNTGELFF. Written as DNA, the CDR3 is TGTGCCAGCACCTTGAGTGCAGGGGGAACTTATAACACCGGGGAGCTGTTTTTT.